A selection of T cell receptor beta chains follows, all from one sample in a study of blood T cell repertoires in COVID-19. Data came from immunoSEQ multiplex PCR; TCRdb stores just in-frame clones and leaves some out. The data contain fewer than 300,000 clones, around 89% of them singletons. Source material: PBMCs or T cells enriched from blood (not recorded which). These receptors were collected from a middle-aged man who had recovered from COVID-19. CDR3s leave out the opening cysteine and the closing phenylalanine or tryptophan. A D gene is named only where the DNA matches it firmly.

V | D | CDR3
TRBV6-5 | NA | ASSQIRTESYGYT
TRBV27 | TRBD1 | ASSSGGRTEAF
TRBV6-5 | TRBD1 | ASSETQGEGYT
TRBV19 | TRBD1 | ASSGTGSTDTQY
TRBV7-2 | TRBD2 | ASSPRGASGKVRYEQY
TRBV11-1 | TRBD2 | ASRSPGGTRYNEQF
TRBV27 | TRBD2 | ASSFAGGRETQY
TRBV12-3/TRBV12-4 | NA | ASSLTENTEAF
TRBV10-2 | TRBD1 | ASSPDRATEQY
TRBV5-1 | NA | ASSPVGGAFYEQY
TRBV29-1 | NA | SVEEQGWGADTQY
TRBV3-1/TRBV3-2 | TRBD1 | ASSPGTVTVYEQY
TRBV5-6 | NA | ASGWGRSLTSPSSYEQY
TRBV10-3 | NA | AISESTGFISNYGYT
TRBV5-1 | TRBD1 | ASTQQGIDGYT
TRBV6-5 | TRBD1 | ASSNDRVNYGYT
TRBV3-1/TRBV3-2 | TRBD2 | ASSPLTSGGWTDTQY
TRBV10-3 | NA | AISEPGQITDTQY
TRBV7-2 | NA | ASSRDSAGNEQF